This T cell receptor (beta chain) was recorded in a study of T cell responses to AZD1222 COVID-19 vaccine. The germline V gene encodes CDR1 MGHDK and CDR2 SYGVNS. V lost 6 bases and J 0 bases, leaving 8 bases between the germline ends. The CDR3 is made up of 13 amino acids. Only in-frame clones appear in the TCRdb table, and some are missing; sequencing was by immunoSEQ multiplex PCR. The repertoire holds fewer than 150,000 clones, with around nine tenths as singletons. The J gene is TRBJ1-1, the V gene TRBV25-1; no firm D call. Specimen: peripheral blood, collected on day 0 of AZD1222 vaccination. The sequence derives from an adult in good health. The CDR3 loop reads CASSTGLNTEAFF. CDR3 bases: TGTGCCAGCAGCACCGGACTGAACACTGAAGCTTTCTTT.